This TCR beta chain was retrieved from a study of blood T cell repertoires in COVID-19. Patients at the Seattle site were enrolled during active infection and followed longitudinally. The protocol was immunoSEQ multiplex PCR, while the TCRdb copy is restricted to in-frame clones and leaves out a portion. The sample carries 380,000 or so clones, 75% to 90% recorded once. The sequence came from an older woman with COVID-19, enrolled during active disease. Sample: peripheral blood.

CDR3 sequence: CASRRRGADHNEQFF. The DNA for the CDR3 is TGTGCCAGCAGAAGGCGGGGGGCCGATCACAATGAGCAGTTCTTC. The chain links TRBV7-2 to TRBJ2-1; 8 bases are a match to TRBD2. After removal of 6 bases from V and 5 bases from J, the junction contained 9 bases not matched to a gene. The CDR3 runs to 15 residues. Germline-derived CDR1 and CDR2 are SGHTA and FQGNSA. Variable domain in full (rest from reference TRBV7-2 and TRBJ2-1): GAGVSQSPSNKVTEKGKDVELRCDPISGHTALYWYRQSLGQGLEFLIYFQGNSAPDKSGLPSDRFSAERTGGSVSTLTIQRTQQEDSAVYLCASRRRGADHNEQFFGPGTRLTVL.